Below, 20 T cell receptor beta chains from the same sample are listed, as sequenced in a study of CD8+ T cells in alopecia areata. Regarding treatment: oral pan-JAK inhibitor, 5-10 mg twice daily. In each case, RNA was isolated and then reverse transcribed into cDNA as the sequencing template. Clones were sequenced by immunoSEQ multiplex PCR, and TCRdb holds only the in-frame ones, with some missing. The sample lists nearly 110,000 clones; 65% to 85% were seen once. Sequencing was performed on CD8+ T cells sorted from blood, taken at week 24, from a patient treated with tofacitinib. The receptors were sampled from a human donor with alopecia areata.

This chain connects TRBV29-1 to TRBJ2-1; the match to TRBD2 covers 7 bases. The CDR3 consists of 15 residues. Germline V gene sequence: CDR1 SQVTM, CDR2 ANQGSEA. J lost 4 bases, V lost 2 bases, and 8 bases had no gene match. CDR3 loop: CSVELADNLYNEQFF. The CDR3 DNA is TGCAGCGTTGAACTAGCGGATAATCTTTACAATGAGCAGTTCTTC.

This clone was observed a handful of times. V is TRBV19 and J is TRBJ1-2; TRBD1 matches at 7 bases. Germline V gene lookup returns CDR1 LNHDA and CDR2 SQIVND (reference sequence). The CDR3 has 12 residues. Unmatched junction bases numbered 10, after V lost 10 bases and J lost 8 bases. The CDR3 nucleotides are TGTGCCACACAAACAGGGGCCATGGGCTACACCTTC. Residues: CATQTGAMGYTF. The entire variable domain, with the rest obtained from reference TRBV19 and TRBJ1-2, is as follows: DGGITQSPKYLFRKEGQNVTLSCEQNLNHDAMYWYRQDPGQGLRLIYYSQIVNDFQKGDIAEGYSVSREKKESFPLTVTSAQKNPTAFYLCATQTGAMGYTFGSGTRLTVV.

This chain links TRBV7-9 with TRBJ2-7; D not certain. This CDR3 contains 17 residues. The germline CDR1 and CDR2 sequences are SEHNR and FQNEAQ (reference sequence). Trimming took 4 bases from V and 0 from J, leaving 19 bases between them. The CDR3 sequence: CASSYKDAFGSSYEQYF. The CDR3 coding sequence is TGTGCCAGCAGCTATAAGGACGCCTTTGGCAGCTCCTACGAGCAGTACTTC. Looking up the rest from reference TRBV7-9 and TRBJ2-7 gives the full variable domain: DTGVSQNPRHKITKRGQNVTFRCDPISEHNRLYWYRQTLGQGPEFLTYFQNEAQLEKSRLLSDRFSAERPKGSFSTLEIQRTEQGDSAMYLCASSYKDAFGSSYEQYFGPGTRLTVT.

The table lists this clone with a count of one. V and J are TRBV6-1 and TRBJ1-2; 7 bases agree with TRBD1. This CDR3 comprises 16 residues. CDR1 and CDR2 from the germline V gene are MNHNS and SASEGT. J was trimmed by 2 bases and V by 4 bases; bases with no gene match: 10. The CDR3 DNA is TGTGCCAGCAGTGCCCCCCGACAGGGAGGAAACTATGGCTACACCTTC. Protein: CASSAPRQGGNYGYTF.

On this clone: At the DNA level, this CDR3 is encoded by other sequences in the same sample as well. The chain joins TRBV27 to TRBJ2-2, with unresolved D. The V gene lost 4 bases and the J gene lost 6 bases, with 3 bases spanning the gap. Germline CDR1 is MNHEY and CDR2 is SMNVEV (reference sequence). The CDR3 runs 11 residues. CDR3 sequence (DNA): TGTGCCAGCAGTTCTTCCGGGGAGCTGTTTTTT. Its translation: CASSSSGELFF.

The genes are TRBV18 and TRBJ2-7, with a tentative D call TRBD1 (5 bases). Germline values: CDR1 KGHSH, CDR2 LQKENI. V was cut by 6 bases and J by 4 bases, with 16 bases left in between. CDR3 length equals 14 residues. The CDR3 reads CASSPRQGRYEQYF. In nucleotides, the CDR3 is TGTGCCAGCTCGCCGCGGCAGGGTAGATACGAGCAGTACTTC.

This chain uses TRBV7-9 with TRBJ2-7; TRBD1 matches at 8 bases. The germline V gene encodes CDR1 SEHNR and CDR2 FQNEAQ (reference sequence). CDR3 length: 15 amino acids. The V and J ends lost 4 bases and 2 bases, in that order; junction bases with no gene match: 7. The CDR3 spells CASSSERTGTYEQYF. The CDR3 DNA is TGTGCCAGCAGCTCAGAAAGGACAGGGACCTACGAGCAGTACTTC. Filled out from reference TRBV7-9 and TRBJ2-7, the complete variable domain reads DTGVSQNPRHKITKRGQNVTFRCDPISEHNRLYWYRQTLGQGPEFLTYFQNEAQLEKSRLLSDRFSAERPKGSFSTLEIQRTEQGDSAMYLCASSSERTGTYEQYFGPGTRLTVT.

The rearrangement uses TRBV5-4 and TRBJ1-1, with a possible D match to TRBD1 (5 bases). The germline V gene has CDR1 SGHNT and CDR2 YYREEE (reference sequence). V shed 4 bases and J shed 3 bases, with 16 bases lying between them. The CDR3 extends over 15 amino acids. CDR3: CASSPMRGADTEAFF. In DNA form, the CDR3 reads TGTGCCAGCAGCCCAATGAGGGGCGCGGACACTGAAGCTTTCTTT. The whole variable domain, filled in from reference TRBV5-4 and TRBJ1-1, reads ETGVTQSPTHLIKTRGQQVTLRCSSQSGHNTVSWYQQALGQGPQFIFQYYREEENGRGNFPPRFSGLQFPNYSSELNVNALELDDSALYLCASSPMRGADTEAFFGQGTRLTVV.

The genes are TRBV4-3 and TRBJ2-5; D is unclear. This CDR3 contains 15 residues. CDR1 and CDR2 from the germline V gene are LGHNA and YSLEER. V dropped 2 bases and J dropped 0 bases, with 10 bases sitting between them. The CDR3 sequence: CASSQSTWYQETQYF. CDR3 bases: TGCGCCAGCAGCCAATCAACATGGTACCAAGAGACCCAGTACTTC.

V and J are TRBV29-1 and TRBJ2-2; no firm D call. The CDR3 consists of 12 residues. Between the trimmed V and J ends, which lost 7 bases and 4 bases, there was a span of 10 bases. Germline loops: CDR1 SQVTM, CDR2 ANQGSEA. CDR3 sequence: CSAPVGTGELFF. DNA for the CDR3: TGCAGCGCCCCAGTTGGCACCGGGGAGCTGTTTTTT.

The chain employs TRBV7-2 and TRBJ1-1; D unclear. The germline V gene encodes CDR1 SGHTA and CDR2 FQGNSA. V shed 4 bases and J shed 5 bases, with 17 bases lying between them. This CDR3 comprises 15 residues. The CDR3 DNA reads as TGTGCCAGCAGCTCACACCCGGGAGGTTGGACTGAAGCTTTCTTT. Encoded protein: CASSSHPGGWTEAFF.

V usage is TRBV9 and J usage is TRBJ1-1; D is perhaps TRBD1 (6 bases). The CDR3 consists of 16 residues. Germline CDR1 is SGDLS and CDR2 is YYNGEE. V lost 4 bases, J lost 1 base, and 17 bases lay in between. The CDR3 nucleotides are TGTGCCAGCAGCCTGGGACATGGCTTATCGAACACTGAAGCTTTCTTT. The encoded protein is CASSLGHGLSNTEAFF.

This rearrangement joins TRBV25-1 to TRBJ2-6, with 7 nucleotides matching TRBD1. The CDR3 is 14 amino acids. Germline CDR1 and CDR2: MGHDK and SYGVNS. The trim removed 1 base at V and 13 bases at J, leaving 7 bases unmatched. This CDR3 is CASSEFDLQGVLTF. The DNA of the CDR3 is TGTGCCAGCAGTGAATTCGACCTACAGGGGGTCCTGACTTTC.

The chain employs TRBV15 and TRBJ2-5; no reliable D call. V was pared by 5 bases and J by 8 bases, with 12 bases between. Germline V gene lookup returns CDR1 LNHNV and CDR2 YYDKDF (reference sequence). CDR3 size: 12 residues. The CDR3 loop reads CATSPGPPTQYF. The CDR3 region has the DNA TGTGCCACCAGCCCCGGGCCCCCCACCCAGTACTTC.

V usage is TRBV7-2 and J usage is TRBJ1-1, with D possibly matching TRBD1 (5 bases). The CDR3 has 15 amino acids. Germline loops: CDR1 SGHTA, CDR2 FQGNSA. Trimming left V 5 bases short and J 0 bases short, with 13 bases between. The CDR3: CASSPIRGMNTEAFF. As DNA, the CDR3 is TGTGCCAGCAGCCCCATTAGGGGTATGAACACTGAAGCTTTCTTT.

J is TRBJ2-5 and V is TRBV27; D may be TRBD1 or TRBD2 (5 bases each). Between the trimmed V and J ends, which lost 7 bases and 1 base, there was a span of 16 bases. The CDR3 contains 15 residues. CDR1 is MNHEY and CDR2 is SMNVEV in the germline V gene (reference sequence). The CDR3 is CASKKSGQPQETQYF. In nucleotides, the CDR3 is TGTGCCAGCAAGAAATCGGGGCAGCCCCAAGAGACCCAGTACTTC.

The chain couples TRBV7-9 to TRBJ2-3, with D perhaps matching TRBD1 (6 bases). The CDR3 is made up of 17 amino acids. V was trimmed by 5 bases and J by 2 bases, leaving 20 bases between them. Germline V gene sequence: CDR1 SEHNR, CDR2 FQNEAQ (reference sequence). Here the CDR3 DNA reads TGTGCCAGCAGCCCTACTACCGGGACATCATTCACAGATACGCAGTATTTT. It yields the protein CASSPTTGTSFTDTQYF.

This chain joins TRBV7-6 and TRBJ2-1; D gene ambiguous. The germline V and J ends were trimmed by 1 base and 3 bases, with 4 bases remaining between them. CDR1 is SGHVS, CDR2 FNYEAQ, per germline. The CDR3 runs to 13 residues. The CDR3 spells CASSLEDYNEQFF. As DNA, the CDR3 is TGTGCCAGCAGCTTAGAAGACTACAATGAGCAGTTCTTC.

The V gene is TRBV7-9, the J gene TRBJ1-2; D remains ambiguous. The CDR3 loop spans 13 amino acids. Germline CDR1 reads SEHNR; CDR2 reads FQNEAQ (reference sequence). Trimming shortened V by 4 bases and J by 4 bases, and 10 bases separated the two germline ends. Written as DNA, the CDR3 is TGTGCCAGCAGCTCGGACTCGCCCTATGGCTACACCTTC. Translating it yields CASSSDSPYGYTF.

V and J are TRBV5-7 and TRBJ2-7; D might be TRBD2 (5 bases). TRBV5-7 is recorded as an ORF, its role being uncertain. The length of the CDR3 is 17 residues. V gave up 2 bases and J gave up 9 bases, with 27 bases separating them. CDR3 residues: CASSFSRASTANEGQYF. The CDR3 coding sequence is TGTGCCAGCAGCTTTTCTCGGGCGTCCACGGCGAATGAGGGGCAGTACTTC.